These 21 T cell receptor beta chains share one sample of origin, sequenced in a study of T cells in Graves' hyperthyroidism and ophthalmopathy. Amplification of TCR beta CDR3 regions was performed using RNA transcripts as template. HTBI primers were the set used in a first-round RT-PCR of the TCR CDR3. TCRdb re-analysed the multiplex PCR reads in MiXCR, keeping a single row per CDR3 protein. The data hold a few hundred thousand distinct CDR3 sequences, with about a sixth observed a single time. The sequencing sample was made of blood. The receptors shown here come from a woman aged 18 to 35 with Graves' hyperthyroidism.

This clonotype was counted many times. This chain uses TRBV2 with TRBJ2-1; D remains unclear. Germline-derived CDR1 and CDR2 are SNHLY and FYNNEI. The CDR3 loop spans 13 amino acids. Trimming left V 8 bases short and J 8 bases short, with 16 bases between. CDR3 residues: CASGRSPRHEQFF. The CDR3 coding sequence is TGTGCCAGCGGGCGGTCCCCTCGGCATGAGCAGTTCTTC.

This clonotype was counted many times. The V gene is TRBV7-8, the J gene TRBJ2-7, with a tentative D call TRBD1 (5 bases). V gave up 1 base and J gave up 6 bases, with 16 bases separating them. Per germline, CDR1 SGHVS and CDR2 FQNEAQ. This CDR3 comprises 15 residues. CDR3 loop: CASSLEGQGWGEQYF. CDR3 DNA: TGTGCCAGCAGCTTAGAGGGCCAGGGTTGGGGCGAGCAGTACTTC.

This clonotype appeared many times. The chain couples TRBV29-1 to TRBJ2-1, with 7 bases identical to TRBD2. This CDR3 is 17 amino acids long. CDR1 is SQVTM, CDR2 ANQGSEA, per germline. J was trimmed by 0 bases and V by 1 base; bases with no gene match: 9. The CDR3 sequence: CSVEAGGPFFSYNEQFF. In DNA form, the CDR3 reads TGCAGCGTTGAAGCGGGAGGACCCTTCTTCTCCTACAATGAGCAGTTCTTC.

This clonotype came up many times. V and J are TRBV12-3 or TRBV12-4 and TRBJ2-5; D not resolved. The CDR3 is made up of 15 amino acids. The V and J ends lost 6 bases and 4 bases respectively, with 18 bases between them. The CDR3 nucleotides read TGTGCCAGCAGATCGAATTACACCCCCCGAGAGACCCAGTACTTC. Translation: CASRSNYTPRETQYF.

This clonotype was detected many times. The rearrangement joins TRBV12-3 or TRBV12-4 to TRBJ2-1; a weak D match, TRBD1 (6 bases). V dropped 5 bases and J dropped 0 bases, with 14 bases sitting between them. This CDR3 is built from 16 residues. CDR3 coding DNA: TGTGCCAGCAGTCCTGGGACATCTAGCTCCTACAATGAGCAGTTCTTC. It codes for CASSPGTSSSYNEQFF.

This clonotype was seen a few times. Being one base from a much bigger clone, this may be a read error. The rearrangement joins TRBV30 to TRBJ2-3; 7 nucleotides agree with TRBD2. Per germline, CDR1 GTSNPN and CDR2 SVGIG (reference sequence). Trimming removed 6 bases from V and 7 bases from J; junction bases left unmatched: 10. The CDR3 extends over 13 amino acids. The CDR3 spells CACEETSLNTQYF. The CDR3 DNA sequence: TGTGCCTGTGAAGAGACTAGCCTGAATACGCAGTATTTT.

Only a few counts were recorded for this clonotype. This chain joins TRBV19 and TRBJ2-5; 9 bases line up with TRBD1. CDR1 is LNHDA and CDR2 is SQIVND in the germline V gene (reference sequence). The CDR3 has 15 residues. V lost 4 bases and J lost 5; bases outside the gene matches: 8. Written as DNA, the CDR3 is TGTGCCAGTAGTACCGGACAGGGGACGGGGGAGACCCAGTACTTC. Its protein is CASSTGQGTGETQYF.

This clonotype was counted at least ten times. The chain uses TRBV7-9 and TRBJ2-1; 11 bases line up with TRBD2. The CDR3 has 15 residues. Germline V gene data show CDR1 as SEHNR and CDR2 as FQNEAQ (reference sequence). Germline trimming cut 8 bases from V and 8 bases from J; bases unmatched to any gene: 11. The chain's CDR3 is CASGAGLAGVDEQFF. The CDR3 DNA reads as TGTGCCAGCGGAGCCGGACTAGCGGGTGTCGATGAGCAGTTCTTC.

This clonotype appeared many times. The chain combines TRBV10-3 with TRBJ1-1; the D is unclear. Germline V gives CDR1 ENHRY, CDR2 SYGVKD. The CDR3 contains 12 residues. Trimming removed 4 bases at V and 0 bases at J, with 3 bases between. The CDR3 protein is CAISAVNTEAFF. The CDR3 nucleotides read TGTGCCATCAGTGCAGTGAACACTGAAGCTTTCTTT.

The chain joins TRBV2 to TRBJ2-7; TRBD1 agrees at 9 bases. The V and J ends lost 6 bases and 3 bases, in that order; junction bases with no gene match: 9. CDR1 is SNHLY, CDR2 FYNNEI, per germline. The CDR3 is 15 residues long. The CDR3 nucleotides are TGTGCCAGCAGGGGCGGGACAGGGATTCTCTACGAGCAGTACTTC. Translation: CASRGGTGILYEQYF.

The rearrangement links TRBV18 to TRBJ2-5, with D unclear. V was pared by 6 bases and J by 4 bases, with 18 bases between. CDR3 size: 15 residues. The germline gives CDR1 KGHSH, CDR2 LQKENI. CDR3 loop: CASSDVGKGPETQYF. CDR3 bases: TGTGCCAGCTCCGACGTGGGAAAGGGCCCAGAGACCCAGTACTTC.

The V call is TRBV18, the J call TRBJ1-2; D remains unclear. Per germline, CDR1 KGHSH and CDR2 LQKENI. The CDR3 has 13 residues. V was cut by 5 bases and J by 1 base, with 8 bases left in between. DNA for the CDR3: TGTGCCAGCTCAGTCGGGGATAACTATGGCTACACCTTC. It encodes CASSVGDNYGYTF.

A word on this clonotype: A read error may explain this, as a much larger clone is one base away. The rearrangement joins TRBV12-3 or TRBV12-4 to TRBJ1-1, with 8 bases that match TRBD1. The CDR3 length is 12 residues. The CDR3 sequence: CASITGGAEASF. Written as DNA, the CDR3 is TGTGCCAGCATCACAGGGGGGGCCGAAGCTTCCTTT.

Ten or more counts support this clonotype. The rearrangement links TRBV20-1 to TRBJ2-1; D might be TRBD2 (5 bases). V dropped 1 base and J dropped 7 bases, with 14 bases sitting between them. The CDR3 length is 14 residues. CDR1 and CDR2 from the germline V gene are DFQATT and SNEGSKA (reference sequence). In DNA, the CDR3 is TGCAGTGCTAGAGGGCATAGCGAGCTTAATGAGCAGTTCTTC. Translating it yields CSARGHSELNEQFF.

This clonotype was found once. The genes are TRBV24-1 and TRBJ2-5; D is ambiguous. The CDR3 extends over 13 amino acids. Germline V gene lookup returns CDR1 KGHDR and CDR2 SFDVKD. V was clipped by 8 bases and J by 5 bases, with 14 bases between them. The CDR3 DNA reads TGTGCCACCATGGCAGCTCATATGGAGACCCAGTACTTC. It yields the protein CATMAAHMETQYF.

This clonotype was counted ten times or more. The rearrangement links TRBV11-2 to TRBJ2-2; 14 bases fit TRBD2. The germline V gene has CDR1 SGHAT and CDR2 FQNNGV. The CDR3 sequence is 17 residues long. Trimming removed 4 bases from V and 3 bases from J; junction bases left unmatched: 4. The CDR3 is CASSSGLAGVDTGELFF. The CDR3 nucleotides read TGTGCCAGCAGCTCGGGACTAGCGGGAGTTGACACCGGGGAGCTGTTTTTT.

This chain uses TRBV6-5 with TRBJ1-3; D ambiguous. The V gene's germline CDR1 is MNHEY and CDR2 SVGAGI. The V end lost 4 bases, the J end lost 2 bases, and 12 bases lay between the germline ends. This CDR3 is 15 amino acids long. CDR3 in DNA: TGTGCCAGCAGTTCAGACCCCTGGACTGGAAACACCATATATTTT. As protein: CASSSDPWTGNTIYF.

The rearrangement joins TRBV11-1 to TRBJ1-1, with no clear D. Trimming left V 3 bases short and J 1 base short, with 9 bases between. In germline, CDR1 is SGHAT, CDR2 FQDESV (reference sequence). CDR3 size: 14 residues. In nucleotides, the CDR3 is TGTGCCAGCAGCTTCCGCAGATCGAACACTGAAGCTTTCTTT. Amino acid sequence: CASSFRRSNTEAFF.

At least ten counts were recorded for this clonotype. The chain employs TRBV19 and TRBJ1-5; D is ambiguous. CDR1 is LNHDA, CDR2 SQIVND, per germline (reference sequence). The CDR3 is 16 residues long. Trimming stripped 3 bases from V and 1 base from J, with 13 bases between. CDR3 protein: CASSMRGPGSNQPQHF. As DNA, the CDR3 is TGTGCCAGTAGTATGCGGGGTCCTGGGAGCAATCAGCCCCAGCATTTT. Combining the CDR3 with reference TRBV19 and TRBJ1-5 gives the whole variable domain DGGITQSPKYLFRKEGQNVTLSCEQNLNHDAMYWYRQDPGQGLRLIYYSQIVNDFQKGDIAEGYSVSREKKESFPLTVTSAQKNPTAFYLCASSMRGPGSNQPQHFGDGTRLSIL.

This clonotype was found a few times. The rearrangement uses TRBV6-1 and TRBJ2-7; 9 nucleotides line up with TRBD2. The junction had 9 bases not matched to a gene; V was cut back by 6 bases and J by 3 bases. The CDR3 has 15 amino acids. Germline lookup yields CDR1 MNHNS and CDR2 SASEGT. CDR3: CASRGAGGGIYEQYF. As DNA, the CDR3 is TGTGCCAGCAGGGGGGCGGGGGGGGGAATCTACGAGCAGTACTTC.

This chain joins TRBV6-1 and TRBJ2-4; 9 bases map to TRBD2. The CDR3 extends over 17 amino acids. Trimming cost V 6 bases and J 0 bases; bases outside gene matches: 9. CDR1 and CDR2 (germline): MNHNS, SASEGT. The CDR3 bases are TGTGCCAGCAGCCCCAAGACTAGCGGCTTAGCCAAAAACATTCAGTACTTC. It specifies CASSPKTSGLAKNIQYF.